This TCR beta chain is from a study of T cells after yellow fever vaccination. Findings and limits, study-wide: Though weaker, the secondary response peaked faster, on day 5 versus 15. Contamination of FACS-sorted repertoires by abundant clonotypes from the bulk population could occur.

TCRdb ran MiXCR on the 5' RACE reads and lists one entry per CDR3 protein. The data contain about 120,000 distinct CDR3 sequences, approximately 8.4% of them seen just once; the ten biggest clones take up 40%. This clonotype was counted a few times. Antigen: not known. CDR3 size: 16 residues. Deletions cut 0 bases from V and 3 bases from J, with 12 bases between. Germline lookup yields CDR1 SGHNT and CDR2 YYREEE (reference sequence). The TCR was taken from a man aged 18-30 years who received the YFV17D yellow fever vaccine. V is TRBV5-4 and J is TRBJ2-2, with D perhaps TRBD1 (6 bases). The material was CD8+ T cells sorted from PBMCs, obtained on the day of the yellow fever booster vaccination. The CDR3 here is CASSLGQGPDTGELFF. DNA of the CDR3: TGTGCCAGCAGCTTGGGTCAGGGGCCGGACACCGGGGAGCTGTTTTTT.